Presented here are 8 T cell receptor beta chains from one specimen sequenced in a study of early T cells in non-severe SARS-CoV-2 infection. TCRdb reprocessed the 5' RACE reads via MiXCR and lists one record per CDR3 protein. The sample lists about 25,000 distinct CDR3 sequences, 4.8% occurring once. The sequencing input was whole blood. All receptors come from an adult who was a healthcare worker with PCR-confirmed SARS-CoV-2 infection or an uninfected control (not recorded which).

This clonotype has only a few counts. V gene TRBV20-1 combines with J gene TRBJ2-7; TRBD1 matches 8 bases. CDR1 is DFQATT and CDR2 is SNEGSKA in the germline V gene (reference sequence). The CDR3 is 14 amino acids. V dropped 3 bases and J dropped 3; count of bases not matched to a gene: 7. CDR3 bases: TGCAGTGCTAGGGAGGGGGACAGGAGCTACGAGCAGTACTTC. Its translation: CSAREGDRSYEQYF.

This clonotype was observed many times. This chain uses TRBV12-3 or TRBV12-4 with TRBJ1-4, with D perhaps TRBD1 (5 bases). CDR3 size: 14 residues. V was trimmed by 5 bases and J by 8 bases, leaving 15 bases between them. CDR3 nucleotides: TGTGCCAGCAGTGGGGCGGCAGGGAGGGAAAAACTGTTTTTT. Protein product: CASSGAAGREKLFF.

At least ten counts were recorded for this clonotype. This chain links TRBV5-1 with TRBJ2-7; 8 bases fit TRBD2. From germline, CDR1 is SGHRS and CDR2 YFSETQ. The V and J ends lost 6 bases and 0 bases, in that order; junction bases with no gene match: 8. This CDR3 has 15 residues. This CDR3 reads CASKVSGRSSYEQYF. The CDR3 DNA reads as TGCGCCAGCAAGGTGAGCGGGAGAAGCTCCTACGAGCAGTACTTC.

V usage is TRBV29-1 and J usage is TRBJ2-7, with D possibly matching TRBD1 (5 bases). CDR1 is SQVTM, CDR2 ANQGSEA, per germline. CDR3 length: 15 amino acids. Trimming removed 6 bases at V and 2 bases at J, with 20 bases between. The CDR3 loop is CSVGDFRATPYEQYF. Written as DNA, the CDR3 is TGCAGCGTCGGAGATTTCAGGGCTACCCCCTACGAGCAGTACTTC.

In this sample, this clonotype turned up many times. V usage is TRBV6-6 and J usage is TRBJ1-5; TRBD1 is a possible D gene (6 bases). The ends were cut back, 4 bases at V and 4 bases at J, with 14 bases in the middle. Germline V CDR1 and CDR2: MNHNY, SVGAGI (reference sequence). The CDR3 extends over 15 amino acids. For the CDR3, the DNA is TGTGCCAGCAGTTCCCAGGGGTACGAGAATCAGCCCCAGCATTTT. Its protein product is CASSSQGYENQPQHF.

The J gene is TRBJ2-3, the V gene TRBV18, with TRBD1 as a possible D gene (5 bases). There are 20 residues in the CDR3. Trimming took off 2 bases at V and 4 bases at J, with 28 bases between the two ends. CDR1 and CDR2 (germline): KGHSH, LQKENI. The CDR3, as DNA: TGTGCCAGCTCACCAATACACGTATCCGGTACAGGCGAAGGAGCAGATACGCAGTATTTT. Amino acids: CASSPIHVSGTGEGADTQYF.

The DNA for the CDR3 is TGCAGCGTTGAATACCTAGGTCACAATAACTATGGCTACACCTTC. It specifies CSVEYLGHNNYGYTF. The chain carries TRBV29-1 and TRBJ1-2; no definite D call. Germline V gene lookup returns CDR1 SQVTM and CDR2 ANQGSEA. This CDR3 spans 15 amino acids. V was shortened by 2 bases and J by 1 base, with 14 bases between the two germline ends.

This clonotype was counted between two and nine times. V is TRBV4-1 and J is TRBJ1-5; possibly TRBD1 for D (5 bases). CDR1 and CDR2 from the germline V gene are MGHRA and YSYEKL. CDR3 length equals 15 residues. Trimming stripped 0 bases from V and 6 bases from J, with 12 bases between. CDR3 bases: TGCGCCAGCAGCCAAGATCCGGGGGAGAGTCAGCCCCAGCATTTT. Translated, it gives CASSQDPGESQPQHF.